A single sample gave rise to the 15 T cell receptor beta chains below, sequenced in a study of shared clonotypes between healthy human individuals. Profiled with immunoSEQ multiplex PCR; TCRdb holds only in-frame clones, not every one. The repertoire holds about a million clones, with roughly 70% as singletons. Sequencing used memory CD4+ T cells sorted from blood. Subset denoted: CD45RA-negative fraction. These receptors were collected from a man aged 18-30 years in good health.

This clone has a single count. V gene TRBV15 combines with J gene TRBJ2-3; TRBD1 matches 9 bases. Germline V CDR1 and CDR2: LNHNV, YYDKDF (reference sequence). The V and J ends lost 5 bases and 3 bases, in that order; junction bases with no gene match: 6. CDR3 length equals 15 residues. In DNA, the CDR3 is TGTGCCACCAGCGAGGGACAGGGTTTTACAGATACGCAGTATTTT. Translating it yields CATSEGQGFTDTQYF.

The V gene is TRBV21-1, the J gene TRBJ2-5. TRBV21-1 is flagged as a pseudogene. This CDR3 is 10 amino acids long. DNA of the CDR3: TGTGCCATCATAATAGGGCTACAGTACTTC. Protein: CAIIIGLQYF.

V gene TRBV4-3 combines with J gene TRBJ1-1, with D possibly matching TRBD1 (6 bases). V lost 3 bases to trimming and J lost 4 bases, with 15 bases between them. Germline lookup yields CDR1 LGHNA and CDR2 YSLEER. The CDR3 has 15 amino acids. CDR3 sequence reads: CASSQGAQVGTEAFF. The CDR3 bases are TGCGCCAGCAGCCAGGGGGCGCAGGTGGGCACTGAAGCTTTCTTT.

This sequence joins TRBV9 and TRBJ1-4, with a weak D call TRBD1 (5 bases). This CDR3 contains 15 residues. Trimming cost V 0 bases and J 3 bases, with 9 bases left between them. Germline V gives CDR1 SGDLS, CDR2 YYNGEE. The CDR3 reads CASSVDGASNEKLFF. The CDR3 coding sequence is TGTGCCAGCAGCGTAGACGGGGCATCTAATGAAAAACTGTTTTTT.

The chain recombines TRBV5-1 with TRBJ1-4, with TRBD1 matching over 7 bases. Unmatched junction bases numbered 12, after V lost 5 bases and J lost 8 bases. The CDR3 loop spans 15 amino acids. Looked up from germline, CDR1 is SGHRS and CDR2 is YFSETQ. CDR3 in amino acids: CASRRDGQQGEKLFF. The DNA for the CDR3 is TGCGCCAGCAGACGTGACGGGCAACAGGGGGAAAAACTGTTTTTT.

The chain combines TRBV6-1 with TRBJ2-7, with D possibly called TRBD1 or TRBD2 (7 bases each). CDR3 length: 17 residues. Trimming removed 0 bases at V and 5 bases at J, with 20 bases between. Germline CDR1 reads MNHNS; CDR2 reads SASEGT. CDR3: CASSEAPPQGGYDEQYF. The CDR3 DNA reads as TGTGCCAGCAGTGAAGCGCCCCCCCAGGGGGGGTACGACGAGCAGTACTTC.

Notes on this clone: Other DNA sequences in the sample encode the same CDR3. J is TRBJ1-4 and V is TRBV4-1; 8 bases map to TRBD1. CDR3 length: 14 residues. J gave up 7 bases and V 4 bases, and 5 bases lay outside the gene matches. CDR1 and CDR2 (germline): MGHRA, YSYEKL. The CDR3 coding sequence is TGCGCCAGCAGCCCAGGACAGGGTTCTGAAAAACTGTTTTTT. Translation gives CASSPGQGSEKLFF.

This chain connects TRBV2 to TRBJ2-6; weak D call: TRBD1 (6 bases). The V end was cut by 6 bases, the J end by 1 base, with 7 bases between. This CDR3 has 14 residues. The germline V gene has CDR1 SNHLY and CDR2 FYNNEI. CDR3 bases: TGTGCCAGCAGGGGACAATCTGGGGCCAACGTCCTGACTTTC. This sequence encodes CASRGQSGANVLTF.

V is TRBV9 and J is TRBJ1-6; D gene unclear. Per the germline V gene, CDR1 is SGDLS and CDR2 is YYNGEE. Trimming left V 4 bases short and J 10 bases short, with 18 bases between. This CDR3 has 15 amino acids. The CDR3 nucleotides read TGTGCCAGCAGCACCCGGGAAGGAGGTCAGTCACCCCTCCACTTT. Its translation: CASSTREGGQSPLHF.

J is TRBJ2-7 and V is TRBV27; TRBD1 aligns across 9 bases. V trimming: 2 bases; J trimming: 3 bases; junction bases outside the gene matches: 2. CDR3 length equals 14 residues. CDR1 MNHEY and CDR2 SMNVEV come from the germline V gene (reference sequence). CDR3 nucleotides: TGTGCCAGCAGTTTAACAGGGGGCGGCTACGAGCAGTACTTC. Protein sequence: CASSLTGGGYEQYF.

This clone has a single count. This rearrangement joins TRBV28 to TRBJ1-4; no clear D gene. Germline V gene sequence: CDR1 MDHEN, CDR2 SYDVKM. The V end lost 6 bases, the J end lost 3 bases, and 14 bases lay between the germline ends. The CDR3 has 15 residues. The CDR3 here is CASSFLGSANEKLFF. The CDR3 DNA follows: TGTGCCAGCAGCTTTTTGGGCTCAGCTAATGAAAAACTGTTTTTT.

This clone was recorded once. V gene TRBV28 combines with J gene TRBJ2-2; the match to TRBD1 covers 9 bases. Germline V gives CDR1 MDHEN, CDR2 SYDVKM. The CDR3 contains 15 residues. V lost 3 bases to trimming and J lost 4 bases; unmatched junction nucleotides: 3. The CDR3 bases are TGTGCCAGCAGTTTCTCGGACAGGGGCACCGGGGAGCTGTTTTTT. It codes for CASSFSDRGTGELFF.

This clone was seen a handful of times. The rearrangement links TRBV5-1 to TRBJ2-7; D possibly corresponds to TRBD1 (6 bases). The V gene's germline CDR1 is SGHRS and CDR2 YFSETQ. V lost 4 bases, J lost 3 bases, and 17 bases lay in between. CDR3 length: 15 residues. The CDR3 region is CASSAETGPGYEQYF. CDR3 in DNA: TGCGCCAGCAGCGCGGAGACAGGTCCGGGCTACGAGCAGTACTTC.

The rearrangement links TRBV18 to TRBJ2-1, with D possibly matching TRBD2 (6 bases). Germline V gene lookup returns CDR1 KGHSH and CDR2 LQKENI. The CDR3 is 16 amino acids. Trimming removed 4 bases at V and 0 bases at J, with 13 bases between. This CDR3 reads CASSRTSQSSYNEQFF. DNA of the CDR3: TGTGCCAGCTCACGAACTAGCCAAAGCTCCTACAATGAGCAGTTCTTC.

This chain uses TRBV5-1 with TRBJ2-5; D unresolved. The CDR3 spans 15 residues. Looked up from germline, CDR1 is SGHRS and CDR2 is YFSETQ. Trimming left V 4 bases short and J 0 bases short, with 13 bases between. The CDR3 loop is CASSRGPANQETQYF. CDR3 nucleotide sequence: TGCGCCAGCAGCCGAGGTCCAGCAAACCAAGAGACCCAGTACTTC. Full variable domain (outside the CDR3, taken from reference TRBV5-1 and TRBJ2-5): KAGVTQTPRYLIKTRGQQVTLSCSPISGHRSVSWYQQTPGQGLQFLFEYFSETQRNKGNFPGRFSGRQFSNSRSEMNVSTLELGDSALYLCASSRGPANQETQYFGPGTRLLVL.